This T cell receptor (beta chain) was sequenced during a study of cytomegalovirus exposure and HLA in healthy donors. The PCR used 60 Vbeta and 13 Jbeta primers. TCRdb's table, derived via immunoSEQ multiplex PCR, lists solely in-frame clones and lacks some. The data show tens of thousands of clones, with around 83% seen just once and about 3.5% held by the top ten. This CDR3 has 16 residues. The V and J ends lost 4 bases and 5 bases, in that order; junction bases with no gene match: 6. Germline CDR1 is MNHEY and CDR2 is SMNVEV (reference sequence). This sequence joins TRBV27 and TRBJ2-5; 14 bases agree with TRBD2. The clonotype was recovered from a woman younger than 30 in good health and CMV-seronegative. Sequencing input: PBMCs. The CDR3 region has the DNA TGTGCCAGCAGTTCGGGACTAGCGGGAGTAGGGGAGACCCAGTACTTC. It translates to CASSSGLAGVGETQYF.